This TCR beta chain was captured by sequencing in a study of shared clonotypes between healthy human individuals. About this clone itself: What it recognizes is unknown.

CD45RA+ naive and CD45RA-negative memory subsets were separated from CD4+ cells. Study observations and caveats: The four-donor shared clonotypes exceeded non-shared clonotypes in generation probability, with non-shared ones scoring lower.

Generated by immunoSEQ multiplex PCR, the TCRdb table keeps only in-frame clones and is missing some. Altogether some 1.1 million clones are present, around 77% being singletons, with the ten largest covering over 0.8%. V was shortened by 3 bases and J by 4 bases, with 12 bases between the two germline ends. The length of the CDR3 is 13 residues. The V gene's germline CDR1 is GTSNPN and CDR2 SVGIG (reference sequence). This TCR came from a man between 18 and 29 years old in good health. Some clones in this sample may be carry-over from other donors' samples. Sequencing was carried out using memory CD4+ T cells from PBMCs. Subset meaning: CD45RA-negative fraction. This chain connects TRBV30 to TRBJ1-2, with a tentative D call TRBD1 (6 bases). The CDR3 loop is CAWRTGWSYGYTF. CDR3 nucleotide sequence: TGTGCCTGGAGGACAGGATGGAGCTATGGCTACACCTTC.